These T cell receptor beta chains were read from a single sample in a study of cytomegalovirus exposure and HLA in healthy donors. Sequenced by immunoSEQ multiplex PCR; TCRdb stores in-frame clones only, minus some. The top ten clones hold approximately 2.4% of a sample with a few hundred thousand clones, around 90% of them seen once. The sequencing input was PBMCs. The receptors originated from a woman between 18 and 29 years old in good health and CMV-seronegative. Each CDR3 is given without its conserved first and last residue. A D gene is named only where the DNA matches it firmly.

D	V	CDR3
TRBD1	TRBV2	ASRKGTGVNSPLH
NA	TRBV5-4	ASRPGGRDSYEQY
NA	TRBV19	ATSAGLNYGYT
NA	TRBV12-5	ASGPRVQGGEQY
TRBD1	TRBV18	ASSLRQGPDNEQF
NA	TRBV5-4	ASSDGGGKAVYGYT
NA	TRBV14	ASSQQGIYTGELF
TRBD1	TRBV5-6	ASSPTDRRSPLH
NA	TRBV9	ASSVVAGTRTQY
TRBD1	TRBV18	ASSPGTGGDQPQH
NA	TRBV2	AEGTASYNSPLH
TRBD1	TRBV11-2	ASSIDRGDYGYT
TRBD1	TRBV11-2	ASSQDRGGYGYT
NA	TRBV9	ASSVSGDPYNSPLH
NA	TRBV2	ASSPRGPNYGYT
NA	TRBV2	ASSESGAHLYEQF
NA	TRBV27	ASSSSFYTYEQY
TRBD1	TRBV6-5	ASRRDRVYGYT
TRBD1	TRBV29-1	SAGQGGYEQY
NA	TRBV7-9	SSSFSQGTEAF
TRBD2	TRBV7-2	ASSGLAGGNYEQY
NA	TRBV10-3	AISERTLRSSYEQY
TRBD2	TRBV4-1	ASSQKAGGDDYNEQF
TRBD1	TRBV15	ATSFSTGSRNQPQH
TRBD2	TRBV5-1	ASSLLAGRGGETQY
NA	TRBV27	ASSADSEQY
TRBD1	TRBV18	ASSPELTGASNQPQH
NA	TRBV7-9	SSSPQGAGELF
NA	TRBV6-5	ASSYSIRGFQPQH
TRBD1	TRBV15	ATTEDRDKSYGYT
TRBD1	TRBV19	ASVPRQGYEGTEAF
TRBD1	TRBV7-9	SSSLAPGRQGGYGYT
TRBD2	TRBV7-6	ASRPGRPNTGELF
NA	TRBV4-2	ASSHGIYEQY
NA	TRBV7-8	ASSSVGGTLYGYT
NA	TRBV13	ASSLEVGRRETQY
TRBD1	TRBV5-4	ASSPTGTGVLGTYEQY
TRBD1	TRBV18	ASSPLRQGSHEQY
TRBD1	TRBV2	ASSSRQGASYEQY
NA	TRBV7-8	ASSLIGVGALISGNTIY
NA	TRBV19	ASSIGGSYNSPLH
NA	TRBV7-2	ASSSFYEQY
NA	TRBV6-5	ASSYAAMPLVQY
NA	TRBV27	ASSLGGNTEAF
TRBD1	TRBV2	ASSSGQIYGYT
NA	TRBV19	ASSSRPNTEAF